These 8 T cell receptor beta chains came from one sample sequenced in a study of Graves' ophthalmopathy and Graves' hyperthyroidism. Amplification targeted the TCR beta CDR3 regions, with RNA transcripts as the source material. Amplification began with first-round RT-PCR using HTBI primers, then second-round multiplex PCR was performed. TCRdb analysed the multiplex PCR reads with MiXCR anew, one entry per CDR3 protein. Here the sample spans 400,000 or so distinct CDR3 sequences, just over 15% being singletons. The sequencing input was peripheral blood. These receptors all stem from a woman in her late teens or twenties with stable Graves' hyperthyroidism.

This clonotype appeared many times. The V gene is TRBV2, the J gene TRBJ2-5, with 12 bases identical to TRBD1. The ends lost 6 bases at V and 4 bases at J; junction bases unmatched: 12. The germline CDR1 and CDR2 sequences are SNHLY and FYNNEI. This CDR3 is built from 17 residues. The CDR3 nucleotides are TGTGCCAGCAGGGCCCTTTTGGGACAGGGGGCAACAGAGACCCAGTACTTC. Amino acids: CASRALLGQGATETQYF.

V is TRBV5-6 and J is TRBJ2-5, with a possible D match to TRBD1 (6 bases). The germline V gene has CDR1 SGHDT and CDR2 YYEEEE. The V and J ends lost 4 bases and 1 base respectively, with 17 bases between them. The CDR3 sequence is 16 residues long. CDR3 nucleotide sequence: TGTGCCAGCAGCATATCGGACAGTACCCTCCAAGAGACCCAGTACTTC. Residues: CASSISDSTLQETQYF.

This clonotype came up many times. The V call is TRBV2, the J call TRBJ2-7; D tentatively fits TRBD1 or TRBD2 (7 bases each). V was trimmed by 8 bases and J by 3 bases, leaving 14 bases between them. The germline V gene encodes CDR1 SNHLY and CDR2 FYNNEI. This CDR3 is 13 amino acids long. CDR3 residues: CASEARGGYEQYF. In nucleotides, the CDR3 is TGTGCCAGCGAAGCCAGGGGGGGCTACGAGCAGTACTTC.

There are many counts of this clonotype. The chain carries TRBV18 and TRBJ1-2; perhaps TRBD1 as D (5 bases). Per the germline V gene, CDR1 is KGHSH and CDR2 is LQKENI. The V end lost 1 base, the J end lost 1 base, and 7 bases lay between the germline ends. This CDR3 contains 14 residues. DNA for the CDR3: TGTGCCAGCTCACCACTACAGGTTAACTATGGCTACACCTTC. This sequence encodes CASSPLQVNYGYTF.

This clonotype was seen ten or more times. In nucleotides, the CDR3 is TGTGCCAGCACCAGTCAGCGTTTGAACACTGAAGCTTTCTTT. Residues: CASTSQRLNTEAFF. The chain has TRBV7-2 and TRBJ1-1, with unresolved D. Trimming removed 7 bases from V and 0 bases from J, with 12 bases in between. In germline, CDR1 is SGHTA, CDR2 FQGNSA. The length of the CDR3 is 14 residues.

This clonotype was counted a few times. The DNA for the CDR3 is TGTGCCAGCAGAACAGGGCCCCTTTATGGCTACACCTTC. Translating it yields CASRTGPLYGYTF. This chain connects TRBV28 to TRBJ1-2; weak D call: TRBD1 (6 bases). The CDR3 is 13 amino acids. V shed 6 bases and J shed 5 bases, with 13 bases lying between them. Germline V gene lookup returns CDR1 MDHEN and CDR2 SYDVKM.

This clonotype has a handful of counts. The J gene is TRBJ2-2, the V gene TRBV10-2, with 10 bases lining up with TRBD2. The CDR3 has 14 residues. The J segment lost 5 bases and the V segment lost 6 bases, leaving 3 bases of the junction unmatched. The V gene's germline CDR1 is WSHSY and CDR2 SAAADI. The CDR3 DNA reads as TGCGCCAGCAGCCAAGCGGGGGGGACCGGGGAGCTGTTTTTT. As protein: CASSQAGGTGELFF.

There are many counts of this clonotype. This chain links TRBV6-1 with TRBJ2-7; a possible D gene is TRBD1 (5 bases). The germline V gene has CDR1 MNHNS and CDR2 SASEGT. Deletions cut 8 bases from V and 4 bases from J, with 18 bases between. CDR3 length equals 14 residues. CDR3 loop: CASGVTDFMYEQYF. CDR3 nucleotides: TGTGCCAGCGGGGTGACAGACTTTATGTACGAGCAGTACTTC.